Shown below are 22 T cell receptor beta chains from a single sample sequenced in a study of blood T cell repertoires in COVID-19. The protocol was immunoSEQ multiplex PCR, while the TCRdb copy is restricted to in-frame clones and leaves out a portion. The table has around 140,000 clones, roughly 86% seen once; the top ten hold 9.5% to 12%. Material: peripheral blood. The source is a woman in her seventies with COVID-19, enrolled during active disease.

The V gene is TRBV7-8, the J gene TRBJ2-2; D is perhaps TRBD2 (5 bases). The CDR3 runs to 16 residues. Germline V gene lookup returns CDR1 SGHVS and CDR2 FQNEAQ. V lost 1 base and J 2 bases, leaving 11 bases between the germline ends. The CDR3 bases are TGTGCCAGCAGCTTAGTCCGACGGGGAAACACCGGGGAGCTGTTTTTT. It is translated as CASSLVRRGNTGELFF.

The chain combines TRBV19 with TRBJ1-6; the D gene is possibly TRBD1 (5 bases). Germline V gene data show CDR1 as LNHDA and CDR2 as SQIVND (reference sequence). Trimming cost V 3 bases and J 9 bases, with 9 bases left between them. The CDR3 sequence is 13 residues long. Here the CDR3 reads CASSMTDRSPLHF. CDR3 sequence (DNA): TGTGCCAGTAGTATGACAGACCGTTCACCCCTCCACTTT.

This clone showed up just a few times. The chain carries TRBV11-1 and TRBJ1-1; D not resolved. CDR1 SGHAT and CDR2 FQDESV come from the germline V gene (reference sequence). This CDR3 comprises 14 residues. V gave up 4 bases and J gave up 0 bases, with 9 bases separating them. The CDR3, as DNA: TGTGCCAGCAGCTCGGGTTCCATGAACACTGAAGCTTTCTTT. The encoded protein is CASSSGSMNTEAFF.

The V call is TRBV5-1, the J call TRBJ2-1; 12 positions match TRBD1. This CDR3 has 16 residues. CDR1 and CDR2 (germline): SGHRS, YFSETQ. V shed 4 bases and J 7 bases; nucleotides not matched to a gene: 9. CDR3 amino acids: CASSITGTGGGNEQFF. Written as DNA, the CDR3 is TGCGCCAGCAGCATAACCGGGACAGGGGGCGGAAATGAGCAGTTCTTC. Together with reference TRBV5-1 and TRBJ2-1, the CDR3 gives the full variable domain: KAGVTQTPRYLIKTRGQQVTLSCSPISGHRSVSWYQQTPGQGLQFLFEYFSETQRNKGNFPGRFSGRQFSNSRSEMNVSTLELGDSALYLCASSITGTGGGNEQFFGPGTRLTVL.

The rearrangement uses TRBV5-1 and TRBJ2-7; the match to TRBD1 covers 7 bases. The germline gives CDR1 SGHRS, CDR2 YFSETQ. The junction had 8 bases not matched to a gene; V was cut back by 0 bases and J by 5 bases. The CDR3 sequence is 15 residues long. CDR3 bases: TGCGCCAGCAGCTTGGTAAGCTTAGGGGGCGACGAGCAGTACTTC. It yields the protein CASSLVSLGGDEQYF.

This sequence joins TRBV7-6 and TRBJ2-2; 13 bases agree with TRBD2. Germline values: CDR1 SGHVS, CDR2 FNYEAQ. CDR3 size: 16 residues. V shed 5 bases, J shed 6 bases, and the junction held 6 bases outside the gene matches. The CDR3 DNA is TGTGCCAGCAGCGTACTAGCGGGGGGGCCGGCCGGGGAGCTGTTTTTT. Translating it yields CASSVLAGGPAGELFF.

This chain connects TRBV2 to TRBJ2-7; no clear D. The CDR3 spans 13 residues. Deletions cut 1 base from V and 9 bases from J, with 13 bases between. Germline loops: CDR1 SNHLY, CDR2 FYNNEI. In DNA form, the CDR3 reads TGTGCCAGCAGTGAAGTTCGAGGCGTTGGGCAGTACTTC. Residues: CASSEVRGVGQYF.

The chain combines TRBV7-2 with TRBJ2-1, with 11 positions matching TRBD2. The CDR3 spans 16 residues. After removal of 6 bases from V and 6 bases from J, the junction contained 10 bases not matched to a gene. The V gene's germline CDR1 is SGHTA and CDR2 FQGNSA. The CDR3 sequence: CASSPYSGGAFNEQFF. The CDR3 DNA sequence: TGTGCCAGCAGTCCCTATAGCGGGGGGGCTTTCAATGAGCAGTTCTTC.

The rearrangement uses TRBV5-5 and TRBJ1-5, with D unclear. The germline V gene encodes CDR1 SGHKS and CDR2 YYEKEE (reference sequence). V shed 2 bases and J shed 0 bases, with 9 bases lying between them. The CDR3 is made up of 15 amino acids. This chain's CDR3 is CASSFGVYSNQPQHF. As DNA, the CDR3 is TGTGCCAGCAGCTTCGGGGTCTATAGCAATCAGCCCCAGCATTTT.

The chain employs TRBV5-1 and TRBJ2-3, with unresolved D. The CDR3 loop spans 12 amino acids. Germline loops: CDR1 SGHRS, CDR2 YFSETQ. Trimming removed 7 bases at V and 2 bases at J, with 8 bases between. The CDR3 region has the DNA TGCGCCAGCCGTTCCTTCACAGATACGCAGTATTTT. It encodes CASRSFTDTQYF.

The genes are TRBV18 and TRBJ1-2; D is perhaps TRBD1 (5 bases). With 6 bases removed from V and 4 bases from J, the gap between germline ends came to 12 bases. Germline lookup yields CDR1 KGHSH and CDR2 LQKENI. The CDR3 contains 13 residues. CDR3 DNA: TGTGCCAGCTCCGACGGGGGTACCTATGGCTACACCTTC. Protein sequence: CASSDGGTYGYTF.

A word on this clone: At one end the junction does not follow the germline gene, possibly because of a read error. The chain combines TRBV9 with TRBJ1-3; D is unclear. CDR1 is SGDLS, CDR2 YYNGEE, per germline. The CDR3 is 13 amino acids. The CDR3 loop reads CAGSVGSKNTIYF. The CDR3 DNA reads TGTGCCGGCAGCGTAGGTTCTAAAAACACCATATATTTT.

This clone was counted many times. The chain combines TRBV5-4 with TRBJ2-7; TRBD2 agrees at 9 bases. CDR1 and CDR2 from the germline V gene are SGHNT and YYREEE (reference sequence). The CDR3 has 16 residues. Trimming took 4 bases from V and 0 from J; bases not matched to a gene: 8. CDR3 in DNA: TGTGCCAGCAGCGGGGAGAGCGGGGGGCTCTCCTACGAGCAGTACTTC. This translates into CASSGESGGLSYEQYF.

To note about this clone: Additional DNA sequences in this sample encode the identical CDR3. The chain combines TRBV5-1 with TRBJ2-3, with D uncertain. The CDR3 is 15 amino acids. V lost 2 bases and J 1 base, leaving 11 bases between the germline ends. CDR1 SGHRS and CDR2 YFSETQ come from the germline V gene. The CDR3 loop reads CASSFGVSGTDTQYF. CDR3 DNA sequence: TGCGCCAGCAGCTTTGGAGTATCTGGCACAGATACGCAGTATTTT.

The V gene is TRBV3-1 (or the pseudogene TRBV3-2), the J gene TRBJ1-6, with D possibly matching TRBD1 (6 bases). Trimming left V 1 base short and J 10 bases short, with 17 bases between. The CDR3 runs 16 residues. CDR1 and CDR2 (germline): LGHDT, YNNKEL (reference sequence). CDR3 amino acids: CASSQGGGRVRSPLHF. CDR3 nucleotide sequence: TGTGCCAGCAGCCAAGGGGGGGGCAGGGTCCGCTCACCCCTCCACTTT.

The J gene is TRBJ2-3, the V gene TRBV19, with 7 bases lining up with TRBD2. This CDR3 contains 14 residues. Trimming took 2 bases from V and 5 from J; bases not matched to a gene: 4. CDR1 LNHDA and CDR2 SQIVND come from the germline V gene (reference sequence). The CDR3 loop reads CASSISGTGDTQYF. DNA for the CDR3: TGTGCCAGTAGTATAAGCGGGACCGGAGATACGCAGTATTTT.

This chain links TRBV7-9 with TRBJ2-1; 13 bases map to TRBD2. This CDR3 has 18 amino acids. Per the germline V gene, CDR1 is SEHNR and CDR2 is FQNEAQ (reference sequence). J gave up 3 bases and V 1 base, and 6 bases lay outside the gene matches. CDR3 DNA sequence: TGTGCCAGCAGCTTAGGACTAGCGGGGGGCATACACTACAATGAGCAGTTCTTC. It codes for CASSLGLAGGIHYNEQFF.

The CDR3 loop is CASAGQGGQPQHF. The CDR3 DNA reads TGTGCCAGCGCGGGACAGGGAGGCCAGCCCCAGCATTTT. The V and J genes are TRBV6-5 and TRBJ1-5; 9 positions match TRBD1. V dropped 8 bases and J dropped 7; count of bases not matched to a gene: 6. The CDR3 totals 13 residues. Germline lookup yields CDR1 MNHEY and CDR2 SVGAGI.

The chain combines TRBV29-1 with TRBJ2-5, with 10 bases identical to TRBD2. Per the germline V gene, CDR1 is SQVTM and CDR2 is ANQGSEA. The V and J ends lost 3 bases and 3 bases, in that order; junction bases with no gene match: 4. The CDR3 sequence is 14 residues long. The CDR3 sequence: CSVDTSGVKETQYF. The CDR3 coding sequence is TGCAGCGTTGACACTAGCGGGGTAAAAGAGACCCAGTACTTC.

The chain carries TRBV4-1 and TRBJ2-5, with 7 bases matching TRBD2. The junction had 10 bases not matched to a gene; V was cut back by 4 bases and J by 2 bases. This CDR3 region has 16 residues. The germline V gene encodes CDR1 MGHRA and CDR2 YSYEKL. The CDR3, as DNA: TGCGCCAGCAGCCTTACGACCGGGACTAATCAAGAGACCCAGTACTTC. The encoded protein is CASSLTTGTNQETQYF.

This chain connects TRBV18 to TRBJ2-7; D may be TRBD1 (5 bases). Per germline, CDR1 KGHSH and CDR2 LQKENI. The ends were cut back, 0 bases at V and 5 bases at J, with 11 bases in the middle. CDR3 length: 14 amino acids. The CDR3 region is CASSPPAGIHEQYF. DNA of the CDR3: TGTGCCAGCTCACCACCGGCAGGGATCCACGAGCAGTACTTC.

This chain joins TRBV6-1 and TRBJ1-5; no reliable D call. The length of the CDR3 is 14 residues. The V and J ends lost 1 base and 9 bases respectively, with 13 bases between them. The germline CDR1 and CDR2 sequences are MNHNS and SASEGT. The CDR3 DNA reads TGTGCCAGCAGTGAAGGGGAGGGAGGATGGCCCCAGCATTTT. Translating it yields CASSEGEGGWPQHF.